This TCR beta chain was sequenced in a study of identical twins. General study findings and limits: Modelling underestimated the level of out-of-frame TCR alpha sharing observed in monozygotic twins.

Healthy Caucasians made up all donors. This CDR3 is built from 15 residues. Germline lookup yields CDR1 MNHEY and CDR2 SMNVEV (reference sequence). Trimming took off 6 bases at V and 4 bases at J, with 16 bases between the two ends. A few counts support this clonotype. The antigen remains undetermined. TCRdb processed the 5' RACE reads anew with MiXCR; each CDR3 protein has one entry. Of about 200,000 distinct CDR3 sequences detected, approximately 15% appear once; the ten largest clones hold 40% to 45%. These data were likewise used in another study, on T cells expressing NK-cell markers. In that study: Sequencing of TCR beta repertoires drew on sorted CD3+CD56+NKG2C+, CD3+CD56+NKG2C- and CD3+CD56-NKG2C+ T cells.

The chain joins TRBV27 to TRBJ2-1, with D unclear. The receptor was derived from a woman under 30 in good health. Sequencing used CD8+ T cells sorted from blood. As DNA, the CDR3 is TGTGCCAGCAGCAAAATCGGTTCTAGGTACAATGAGCAGTTCTTC. Translating it yields CASSKIGSRYNEQFF.